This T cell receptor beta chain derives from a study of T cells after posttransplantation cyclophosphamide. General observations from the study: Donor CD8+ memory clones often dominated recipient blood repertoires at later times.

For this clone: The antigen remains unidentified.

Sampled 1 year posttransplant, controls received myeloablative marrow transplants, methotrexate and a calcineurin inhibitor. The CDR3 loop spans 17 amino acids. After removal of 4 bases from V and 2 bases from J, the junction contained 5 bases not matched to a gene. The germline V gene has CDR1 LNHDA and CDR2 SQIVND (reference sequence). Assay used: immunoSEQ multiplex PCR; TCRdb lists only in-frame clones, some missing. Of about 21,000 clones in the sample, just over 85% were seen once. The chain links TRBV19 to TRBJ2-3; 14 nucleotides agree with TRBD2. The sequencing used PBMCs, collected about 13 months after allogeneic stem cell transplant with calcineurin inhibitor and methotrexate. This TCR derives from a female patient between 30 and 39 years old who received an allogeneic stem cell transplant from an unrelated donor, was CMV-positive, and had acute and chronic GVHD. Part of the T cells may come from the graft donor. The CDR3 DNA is TGTGCCAGTAGTACAAGACTAGCGGGGGGGTTCACAGATACGCAGTATTTT. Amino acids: CASSTRLAGGFTDTQYF.